Below are 8 T cell receptor beta chains sequenced from a single sample in a study of cytomegalovirus exposure and HLA in healthy donors. Use of 60 Vbeta and 13 Jbeta primers characterized the PCR. The repertoire was sequenced with immunoSEQ multiplex PCR; TCRdb's copy has only in-frame clones and lacks some. The profile shows 250,000 to 350,000 clones, 86% of them singletons. The source material was PBMCs. These receptors originate from a man aged 35 to 55 in good health and CMV-seropositive.

This clone has just one count. The V and J genes are TRBV4-3 and TRBJ2-7, with D unresolved. The ends were cut back, 1 base at V and 3 bases at J, with 16 bases in the middle. This CDR3 comprises 16 residues. Germline V lookup: CDR1 LGHNA, CDR2 YSLEER. The CDR3 sequence: CASSQARSQKYYEQYF. CDR3 nucleotides: TGCGCCAGCAGCCAAGCCCGAAGTCAGAAATACTACGAGCAGTACTTC.

The table lists this clone with a few counts. A read error is likely here: a far larger clone is one base away. The gene calls are TRBV7-2 and TRBJ2-7, with D possibly matching TRBD2 (6 bases). The V gene's germline CDR1 is SGHTA and CDR2 FQGNSA. CDR3 length equals 14 residues. Trimming removed 3 bases from V and 4 bases from J, with 13 bases in between. The CDR3 loop is CASSLGGITYEQYF. For the CDR3, the DNA is TGTGCCAGCAGCTTGGGGGGAATTACATACGAGCAGTACTTC. The full variable domain, completed using reference TRBV7-2 and TRBJ2-7, is GAGVSQSPSNKVTEKGKDVELRCDPISGHTALYWYRQSLGQGLEFLIYFQGNSAPDKSGLPSDRFSAERTGGSVSTLTIQRTQQEDSAVYLCASSLGGITYEQYFGPGTRLTVT.

The gene calls are TRBV19 and TRBJ1-2; D is perhaps TRBD1 (6 bases). The germline V and J ends were trimmed by 6 bases and 6 bases, with 29 bases remaining between them. CDR1 and CDR2 (germline): LNHDA, SQIVND (reference sequence). This CDR3 has 18 amino acids. CDR3 sequence (DNA): TGTGCCAGTAGCAATGGGGGGGCGCTGAGAGCCGGACCCGATGGCTACACCTTC. Translating it yields CASSNGGALRAGPDGYTF. The full variable domain, with the rest looked up from reference TRBV19 and TRBJ1-2, is DGGITQSPKYLFRKEGQNVTLSCEQNLNHDAMYWYRQDPGQGLRLIYYSQIVNDFQKGDIAEGYSVSREKKESFPLTVTSAQKNPTAFYLCASSNGGALRAGPDGYTFGSGTRLTVV.

The chain combines TRBV6-5 with TRBJ2-1, with D unresolved. The CDR3 spans 13 residues. CDR1 and CDR2 from the germline V gene are MNHEY and SVGAGI. V lost 6 bases to trimming and J lost 9 bases, with 15 bases between them. The CDR3 here is CASRLRPSGEQFF. The CDR3 DNA follows: TGTGCCAGCAGACTACGGCCTAGTGGTGAGCAGTTCTTC.

The CDR3 spells CASSQAWAGADEQYF. The CDR3 bases are TGCGCCAGCAGCCAAGCTTGGGCGGGGGCTGATGAGCAGTACTTC. This sequence joins TRBV5-1 and TRBJ2-7; possibly TRBD2 for D (7 bases). Germline V CDR1 and CDR2: SGHRS, YFSETQ. The CDR3 totals 15 residues. Trimming removed 4 bases at V and 7 bases at J, with 21 bases between.

This CDR3 reads CASSYLTDGSGYEQFF. In DNA form, the CDR3 reads TGTGCCAGCAGTTACTTGACGGACGGGAGTGGGTATGAGCAGTTCTTC. The chain has TRBV6-6 and TRBJ2-1, with a possible D match to TRBD2 (6 bases). Trimming shortened V by 1 base and J by 8 bases, and 18 bases separated the two germline ends. Germline CDR1 is MNHNY and CDR2 is SVGAGI (reference sequence). This CDR3 is built from 16 residues.

The V and J genes are TRBV19 and TRBJ2-4, with D perhaps matching TRBD1 (6 bases). CDR1 LNHDA and CDR2 SQIVND come from the germline V gene (reference sequence). The V end was cut by 3 bases, the J end by 0 bases, with 9 bases between. The CDR3 is 15 amino acids. The CDR3 region is CASSIRGIAKNIQYF. CDR3 coding DNA: TGTGCCAGTAGTATCAGGGGTATAGCCAAAAACATTCAGTACTTC.

The rearrangement uses TRBV27 and TRBJ2-1; D may be TRBD2 (6 bases). This CDR3 is built from 17 residues. The germline CDR1 and CDR2 sequences are MNHEY and SMNVEV (reference sequence). Trimming left V 2 bases short and J 3 bases short, with 17 bases between. In DNA form, the CDR3 reads TGTGCCAGCAGTTTAAGGCGGGGAGAGGCAAGCTACAATGAGCAGTTCTTC. Its protein is CASSLRRGEASYNEQFF.